The rows below give T cell receptor beta chains drawn from one sample of a study of CD8 T cells in ankylosing spondylitis. Using its own MiXCR run on the 5' RACE reads, TCRdb lists one record per CDR3 protein. The sample includes 200,000 to 250,000 distinct CDR3 sequences, over 9.5% of them seen just once. The specimen sequenced was blood, either unsorted or a sorted T cell fraction (not recorded which). The receptors originated from a male donor with ankylosing spondylitis or in good health (not recorded which). Each CDR3 is given with its conserved first and last residue. Each record gives: J gene, D gene, clone size, V gene, CDR3 DNA, CDR3 protein. A D gene is named only where the DNA matches it firmly. The size field is filled for only some rows; it gives once, few, many or a size class.

J gene: TRBJ2-3
D gene: .
clone size: many
V gene: TRBV5-1
CDR3 DNA: TGCGCCAGCAGCTTGGAGGGCCAGACCCCAGATACGCAGTATTTT
CDR3 protein: CASSLEGQTPDTQYF

J gene: TRBJ2-3
D gene: TRBD2
clone size: few
V gene: TRBV5-1
CDR3 DNA: TGCGCCAGCAGATTGGGACTAGGAGAAGATACGCAGTATTTT
CDR3 protein: CASRLGLGEDTQYF

J gene: TRBJ2-5
D gene: .
clone size: many
V gene: TRBV4-1
CDR3 DNA: TGCGCCAGCAGCCAAGCCCTCGTGGAGACCCAGTACTTC
CDR3 protein: CASSQALVETQYF

J gene: TRBJ1-6
D gene: .
clone size: many
V gene: TRBV12-3/TRBV12-4
CDR3 DNA: TGTGCCAGCAGTTTATCGGCGGGGGGTAGCGGTTCACCCCTCCACTTT
CDR3 protein: CASSLSAGGSGSPLHF

J gene: TRBJ1-2
D gene: .
clone size: many
V gene: TRBV3-1
CDR3 DNA: TGTGCCAGCAGCCAAGGCGGCTCGACACCCTATGGCTACACCTTC
CDR3 protein: CASSQGGSTPYGYTF

J gene: TRBJ2-5
D gene: TRBD2
clone size: many
V gene: TRBV20-1
CDR3 DNA: TGCAGTGCTAGAGATTGGACTAGCGGGTACCAAGAGACCCAGTACTTC
CDR3 protein: CSARDWTSGYQETQYF

J gene: TRBJ2-1
D gene: .
clone size: many
V gene: TRBV7-2
CDR3 DNA: TGTGCCAGCAGCTTATATGGGTCCTACAATGAGCAGTTCTTC
CDR3 protein: CASSLYGSYNEQFF

J gene: TRBJ2-3
D gene: TRBD2
clone size: many
V gene: TRBV7-8
CDR3 DNA: TGTGCCAGCAGCTCCCCGGTCCCCAGCGGGGACTCAGATACGCAGTATTTT
CDR3 protein: CASSSPVPSGDSDTQYF

J gene: TRBJ1-5
D gene: TRBD1
clone size: few
V gene: TRBV20-1
CDR3 DNA: TGCAGTGCTAGCAGACAGGGAAATCAGCCCCAGCATTTT
CDR3 protein: CSASRQGNQPQHF

J gene: TRBJ2-5
D gene: TRBD2
clone size: many
V gene: TRBV24-1
CDR3 DNA: TGTGCCACCAGTGATGCCGGACTAGCGGGGGGAGGAGAGACCCAGTACTTC
CDR3 protein: CATSDAGLAGGGETQYF

J gene: TRBJ2-7
D gene: TRBD1
clone size: many
V gene: TRBV20-1
CDR3 DNA: TGCAGTGCCGGACAGGAGACCTACGAGCAGTACTTC
CDR3 protein: CSAGQETYEQYF

J gene: TRBJ2-7
D gene: TRBD1
clone size: many
V gene: TRBV20-1
CDR3 DNA: TGCAGTGCTAGACCCGGGACAGGAGTCGAGCAGTACTTC
CDR3 protein: CSARPGTGVEQYF

J gene: TRBJ1-2
D gene: .
clone size: many
V gene: TRBV14
CDR3 DNA: TGTGCCAGCAGCCAAGGGTGGCAGGGTGATGGCTACACCTTC
CDR3 protein: CASSQGWQGDGYTF

J gene: TRBJ1-6
D gene: .
clone size: many
V gene: TRBV28
CDR3 DNA: TGTGCCAGCAGTTTAAGGGGATCGGATTCACCCCTCCACTTT
CDR3 protein: CASSLRGSDSPLHF

J gene: TRBJ2-7
D gene: TRBD1
clone size: .
V gene: TRBV3-1
CDR3 DNA: TGTGCCAGCAGCCGCACACAGGGGGCTGCCTACGAGCAGTACTTC
CDR3 protein: CASSRTQGAAYEQYF

J gene: TRBJ2-3
D gene: .
clone size: many
V gene: TRBV20-1
CDR3 DNA: TGCAGTGCTACCCCCCGGTTCCCTGGCACAGATACGCAGTATTTT
CDR3 protein: CSATPRFPGTDTQYF

J gene: TRBJ1-5
D gene: .
clone size: many
V gene: TRBV7-2
CDR3 DNA: TGTGCCAGCAGCTTATCCCACCAGCCCCAGCATTTT
CDR3 protein: CASSLSHQPQHF

J gene: TRBJ2-5
D gene: .
clone size: many
V gene: TRBV9
CDR3 DNA: TGTGCCAGCAGCGTAAGACAGGACCAAGAGACCCAGTACTTC
CDR3 protein: CASSVRQDQETQYF

J gene: TRBJ2-7
D gene: .
clone size: few
V gene: TRBV21-1
CDR3 DNA: TGTGCCAGCAGCAACCGGGACAGTCATCCGTACGAGCAGTACTTC
CDR3 protein: CASSNRDSHPYEQYF

J gene: TRBJ2-1
D gene: .
clone size: many
V gene: TRBV12-3/TRBV12-4
CDR3 DNA: TGTGCCAGCAGTTCCCGGGCTAGACAAAGTGAGCAGTTCTTC
CDR3 protein: CASSSRARQSEQFF

J gene: TRBJ2-7
D gene: TRBD1
clone size: .
V gene: TRBV12-3/TRBV12-4
CDR3 DNA: TGTGCCAGCAGCCCTTCGACAGGGGCCGAGCAGTACTTC
CDR3 protein: CASSPSTGAEQYF

J gene: TRBJ2-2
D gene: TRBD1
clone size: many
V gene: TRBV24-1
CDR3 DNA: TGTGCCACCAGTGATACCGACAGGGGCCGCACCGGGGAGCTGTTTTTT
CDR3 protein: CATSDTDRGRTGELFF

J gene: TRBJ2-2
D gene: TRBD2
clone size: few
V gene: TRBV27
CDR3 DNA: TGTGCCAGCAGTTTAATTTTAGCGGGAGTGAACACCGGGGAGCTGTTTTTT
CDR3 protein: CASSLILAGVNTGELFF

J gene: TRBJ2-1
D gene: TRBD2
clone size: few
V gene: TRBV6-5
CDR3 DNA: TGTGCCAGCAGTTACACCCGGGACTACAACAATGAGCAGTTCTTC
CDR3 protein: CASSYTRDYNNEQFF

J gene: TRBJ1-5
D gene: TRBD1
clone size: few
V gene: TRBV12-3/TRBV12-4
CDR3 DNA: TGTGCCAGCAGTCAGGGGACAGAGAGCAATCAGCCCCAGCATTTT
CDR3 protein: CASSQGTESNQPQHF

J gene: TRBJ2-2
D gene: TRBD1
clone size: .
V gene: TRBV9
CDR3 DNA: TGTGCCAGCGGGGACAGGGGGACCGGGGAGCTGTTTTTT
CDR3 protein: CASGDRGTGELFF

J gene: TRBJ2-1
D gene: .
clone size: many
V gene: TRBV5-1
CDR3 DNA: TGCGCCAGCACCTACCGCGACCCCCTCACCAATGAGCAGTTCTTC
CDR3 protein: CASTYRDPLTNEQFF

J gene: TRBJ2-7
D gene: TRBD1
clone size: few
V gene: TRBV28
CDR3 DNA: TGTGCCAGCAGAGCGACAGGGGAGACCTACGAGCAGTACTTC
CDR3 protein: CASRATGETYEQYF

J gene: TRBJ2-2
D gene: TRBD2
clone size: many
V gene: TRBV12-3/TRBV12-4
CDR3 DNA: TGTGCCAGCAGTCCCCTACTAGCGGGGGCCGGGGAGCTGTTTTTT
CDR3 protein: CASSPLLAGAGELFF

J gene: TRBJ2-7
D gene: .
clone size: few
V gene: TRBV12-3/TRBV12-4
CDR3 DNA: TGTGCCAGCAGTTCGGCCAGGAGGGGCGAGCAGTACTTC
CDR3 protein: CASSSARRGEQYF

J gene: TRBJ2-5
D gene: .
clone size: many
V gene: TRBV5-1
CDR3 DNA: TGCGCCAGCAGCTTGGAAGGAGGAGAGACCCAGTACTTC
CDR3 protein: CASSLEGGETQYF

J gene: TRBJ2-3
D gene: TRBD2
clone size: many
V gene: TRBV29-1
CDR3 DNA: TGCAGCGTTGAAGCCTTAGCGGGGGGGCTCACAGATACGCAGTATTTT
CDR3 protein: CSVEALAGGLTDTQYF

J gene: TRBJ2-7
D gene: .
clone size: few
V gene: TRBV29-1
CDR3 DNA: TGCAGCACTCGGACTGGCTCCTACGAGCAGTACTTC
CDR3 protein: CSTRTGSYEQYF

J gene: TRBJ2-6
D gene: TRBD1
clone size: once
V gene: TRBV11-2
CDR3 DNA: TGTGTCAGCAGCCACGGGACAGGGGGACTCTCTGGGGCCAACGTCCTGACTTTC
CDR3 protein: CVSSHGTGGLSGANVLTF

J gene: TRBJ2-7
D gene: TRBD2
clone size: many
V gene: TRBV28
CDR3 DNA: TGTGCCAGCAAATGGGGGGGGATTAGTTCCTACGAGCAGTACTTC
CDR3 protein: CASKWGGISSYEQYF

J gene: TRBJ2-4
D gene: TRBD1
clone size: many
V gene: TRBV5-6
CDR3 DNA: TGTGCCAGCACCCCAGGGACAGAACTAGCCAAAAACATTCAGTACTTC
CDR3 protein: CASTPGTELAKNIQYF

J gene: TRBJ2-5
D gene: .
clone size: .
V gene: TRBV5-1
CDR3 DNA: TGCGCCAGCAGCTTGGTAGCTATACGCCAAGAGACCCAGTACTTC
CDR3 protein: CASSLVAIRQETQYF

J gene: TRBJ2-5
D gene: .
clone size: many
V gene: TRBV6-5
CDR3 DNA: TGTGCCAGCAGTTACTCGAACTACCAAGAGACCCAGTACTTC
CDR3 protein: CASSYSNYQETQYF

J gene: TRBJ2-3
D gene: .
clone size: .
V gene: TRBV7-2
CDR3 DNA: TGTGCCAGCAGCCCATCCCGGGGGAGCACAGATACGCAGTATTTT
CDR3 protein: CASSPSRGSTDTQYF

J gene: TRBJ2-3
D gene: TRBD2
clone size: many
V gene: TRBV3-1
CDR3 DNA: TGTGCCAGCAGCCCCGGGACTAGCGGGCGGAGCACAGATACGCAGTATTTT
CDR3 protein: CASSPGTSGRSTDTQYF